Listed here is a single TCR beta chain. This entry comes from a study of blood T cell repertoires in COVID-19. Study-level information: There were acute and convalescent COVID-19 samples, and they came from the United States, Italy and Spain. Sources were T cells, B-cell-depleted T cells, or PBMCs; the material itself was cDNA or gDNA.

Original analysis: Using reference gene primer amplification, nucleated cell counts were estimated. Profiling relied on immunoSEQ multiplex PCR, and the TCRdb table lists in-frame clones only, not all of them. Clone size and the V and J calls come from that table; the DNA yielded D and trimming. The sample consists of 410,000 or so clones, about 89% of them appearing once. Seattle's cohort entered during active infection and was followed longitudinally. The material sequenced was peripheral blood. The origin of this receptor is a woman aged 40 to 50 with COVID-19, enrolled during active disease.

This CDR3 reads CASSQTTGQTEAFF. Written as DNA, the CDR3 is TGTGCCAGCAGCCAAACGACAGGGCAAACTGAAGCTTTCTTT. V is TRBV7-9 and J is TRBJ1-1, with 7 positions matching TRBD1. V dropped 5 bases and J dropped 5; count of bases not matched to a gene: 8. The CDR3 contains 14 residues. Per the germline V gene, CDR1 is SEHNR and CDR2 is FQNEAQ (reference sequence).